This TCR beta chain stems from a study of Ad26.COV2.S vaccination and SARS-CoV-2 variants. Study as a whole: Sample donor was a member of the COV1001 Ad26.COV2.S trial arm.

Clones were sequenced by immunoSEQ multiplex PCR, and TCRdb holds only the in-frame ones, with some missing. The sample lists under 500,000 clones, roughly 90% occurring once. Treatment meaning: over 15 received Ad26.COV2.S at low or high dose, single or two shots; about 5 received placebo; per-sample allocation not given. The samples were gathered on day 63 after the first injection of vaccine or placebo. Note on this clone: The sample carries other DNA sequences with the same CDR3.

The sample in question was peripheral blood, obtained in a trial of Ad26.COV2.S vaccine versus placebo. The clonotype was recovered from a person between 18 and 59 years old who received the Ad26.COV2.S COVID-19 vaccine or a placebo.

The CDR3 sequence: CASSRDRSYGYTF. As DNA, the CDR3 is TGTGCCAGCAGTCGGGACAGAAGCTATGGCTACACCTTC. This chain uses TRBV12-3 or TRBV12-4 with TRBJ1-2; TRBD1 matches at 7 bases. The V segment lost 5 bases and the J segment 4 bases; nucleotides outside the gene matches: 4. The CDR3 is 13 amino acids.